This is a list of T cell receptor beta chains from one sample in a study of identical twins. TCRdb redid the calling of the 5' RACE reads with MiXCR, one entry per CDR3 protein. This table has about 520,000 distinct CDR3 sequences, 22% appearing once. This sample was also put to use in a study of T cells expressing NK-cell markers.

The sequencing input was CD4+ T cells sorted from blood. These receptors were taken from a woman aged 18-35 years in good health. Both conserved end residues are part of each CDR3. Each record gives: D gene, J gene, clone size, CDR3 length, V gene, CDR3 protein, CDR3 DNA. A D gene is named only where the DNA matches it firmly. Expanded clones are given a class, and other clones once, few, many or no size at all.

D: NA
J: TRBJ2-1
size: few
length: 13
V: TRBV24-1
CDR3: CATSDSDLSEQFF
DNA: TGTGCCACCAGTGACTCGGACTTGAGTGAGCAGTTCTTC

D: TRBD1
J: TRBJ1-2
size: NA
length: 18
V: TRBV25-1
CDR3: CASSPTKDRGRDGYGYTF
DNA: TGTGCCAGCAGCCCAACAAAGGACAGGGGGCGCGATGGCTATGGCTACACCTTC

D: NA
J: TRBJ2-7
size: NA
length: 14
V: TRBV3-1
CDR3: CASTRGTVTYEQYF
DNA: TGTGCCAGCACTCGAGGGACGGTCACCTACGAGCAGTACTTC

D: TRBD2
J: TRBJ2-1
size: NA
length: 16
V: TRBV6-2/TRBV6-3
CDR3: CASSHGLAGSFNEQFF
DNA: TGTGCCAGCAGCCACGGCCTAGCGGGGTCTTTCAATGAGCAGTTCTTC

D: TRBD1
J: TRBJ1-2
size: many
length: 14
V: TRBV7-2
CDR3: CASSLGTGLYGYTF
DNA: TGTGCCAGCAGCTTAGGGACAGGTCTCTATGGCTACACCTTC

D: TRBD2
J: TRBJ2-3
size: few
length: 15
V: TRBV20-1
CDR3: CSARILAGARDTQYF
DNA: TGCAGTGCTAGGATCTTAGCGGGGGCTCGAGATACGCAGTATTTT

D: NA
J: TRBJ2-1
size: many
length: 15
V: TRBV7-2
CDR3: CASSLGPNSYNEQFF
DNA: TGTGCCAGCAGCTTAGGACCCAACTCCTACAATGAGCAGTTCTTC

D: NA
J: TRBJ2-1
size: NA
length: 13
V: TRBV9
CDR3: CASSALPGGEQFF
DNA: TGTGCCAGCAGCGCCCTCCCAGGGGGGGAGCAGTTCTTC

D: NA
J: TRBJ2-5
size: NA
length: 14
V: TRBV6-2/TRBV6-3
CDR3: CASTPGATTGTQYF
DNA: TGTGCCAGCACTCCAGGGGCGACTACCGGGACCCAGTACTTC

D: TRBD2
J: TRBJ2-3
size: few
length: 17
V: TRBV7-8
CDR3: CASSPVAGGRYTDTQYF
DNA: TGTGCCAGCAGCCCCGTTGCGGGGGGCAGATACACAGATACGCAGTATTTT